The clone carrying this TCR beta chain was observed many times. What it binds is unknown. Sequencing ends 3 residues short of the CDR3 end; the germline J gene provides the rest. Blood samples were heparinized, about 4.5 to 9 ml per donor. The table came from immunoSEQ multiplex PCR; TCRdb's copy has only in-frame clones and leaves some out. Observed in the sample are over 50,000 clones, none of them singletons. This record comes from a study of T cell clonality in common variable immunodeficiency. General observations from the study: Compared with healthy controls, CVID subjects showed increased TCRbeta clonality, mostly in about a third.

The CDR3 is 16 amino acids. CDR1 is LNHDA, CDR2 SQIVND, per germline (reference sequence). The V end lost 6 bases, the J end lost 2 bases, and 20 bases lay between the germline ends. The V gene is TRBV19, the J gene TRBJ2-7; D may be TRBD2 (5 bases). Material: peripheral blood mononuclear cells. The sequence came from a person aged 18 to 75 in good health. CDR3 region: CASRPSDAGKTYEQYF. The covered CDR3 bases are TGTGCCAGTAGGCCTTCGGATGCGGGTAAAACCTACGAG.